This T cell receptor (beta chain) emerged from a study of response to subunit inactivated influenza vaccine. In this sample, this clonotype turned up a few times. Its antigen is not identified. The CDR3 runs to 17 residues. Trimming at V came to 6 bases and at J to 0 bases, leaving 8 bases not matched to a gene. Whole-study findings and limits: The authors put forward the suggestion that each seasonal influenza vaccination may bring in only a limited number of new T cells.

TCRdb re-derived calls from the RT-PCR reads in MiXCR, one entry per CDR3 protein. The table shows some 480,000 distinct CDR3 sequences, with 11% occurring only once. Sequenced material: PBMCs from blood, taken roughly 47 days after vaccination. The clonotype originates from a man aged 50 to 60 who received an inactivated influenza vaccine. V is TRBV12-3 or TRBV12-4 and J is TRBJ2-6, with 7 positions matching TRBD1. CDR3 amino acids: CASSPGQSISGANVLTF. CDR3 sequence (DNA): TGTGCCAGCAGCCCGGGACAGTCAATCTCTGGGGCCAACGTCCTGACTTTC.